The 7 T cell receptor beta chains listed next were all sequenced from one sample in a study of human T cells and chemical hapten exposure (dated by TCRdb to the early 2020s). Library preparation was by RACE. The data were produced on a NextSeq 500. TCRdb took the public reads, trimmed them with fastp at Q25, ran MiXCR for clone calling and kept in-frame beta chains. Each record represents a unique CDR3 protein, reported with the most common genes and DNA among its rows. Recorded for this sample are 80,000 to 100,000 distinct CDR3 sequences; under 9% of them occurred a single time. 1.5% to 1.9% of the sample is in the top ten clones. What the time point label conveys for this sample: patch test 1, 2 weeks after DPC sensitization. This specimen's treatment or condition label, interpreted: therapeutic diphenylcyclopropenone sensitization with weekly scalp DPC. Sequencing was performed on whole blood, taken in connection with sensitization to the hapten diphenylcyclopropenone (DPC). Receptor source: a woman aged 30 to 39 with alopecia areata. Some clones in this sample may be carry-over from other donors' samples.

This clonotype was detected many times. This may be a read error, as it is one base from a much larger clone. The chain links TRBV12-3 or TRBV12-4 to TRBJ1-1; no clear D gene. This CDR3 is 12 amino acids long. The V and J ends lost 1 base and 3 bases respectively, with 3 bases between them. This chain's CDR3 is CASSLGHTEAFF. Here the CDR3 DNA reads TGTGCCAGCAGTTTAGGCCACACTGAAGCTTTCTTT.

About this clonotype itself: A read error may be the cause here, since a much bigger clone is one base away. The chain employs TRBV7-2 and TRBJ2-4; 7 bases agree with TRBD2. Germline CDR1 reads SGHTA; CDR2 reads FQGNSA. J gave up 4 bases and V 5 bases, and 8 bases lay outside the gene matches. The CDR3 has 15 amino acids. The CDR3, as DNA: TGTGCCAGCAGCCAAGAACAAGCGGGGAAAAACATTCAGTACTTC. It is translated as CASSQEQAGKNIQYF. The whole variable domain, remainder taken from reference TRBV7-2 and TRBJ2-4, is GAGVSQSPSNKVTEKGKDVELRCDPISGHTALYWYRQSLGQGLEFLIYFQGNSAPDKSGLPSDRFSAERTGGSVSTLTIQRTQQEDSAVYLCASSQEQAGKNIQYFGAGTRLSVL.

This clonotype was seen ten or more times. CDR3 region: CASSLERVDTQYF. CDR3 in DNA: TGTGCCAGCAGTTTAGAACGGGTAGATACGCAGTATTTT. V usage is TRBV12-3 or TRBV12-4 and J usage is TRBJ2-3; D remains unclear. Trimming removed 1 base from V and 5 bases from J, with 7 bases in between. The CDR3 extends over 13 amino acids.

This clonotype was seen ten or more times. The V and J genes are TRBV6-5 and TRBJ2-1, with 8 bases lining up with TRBD2. The CDR3 covers 13 residues. The V gene end was trimmed by 10 bases and the J gene end by 10 bases; junction bases not matched to a gene: 12. Germline-derived CDR1 and CDR2 are MNHEY and SVGAGI. The CDR3, as DNA: TGTGCCACTCGTCGGGGGGGCTTATACGAGCAGTTCTTC. Amino acid sequence: CATRRGGLYEQFF.

A few counts support this clonotype. This sequence joins TRBV5-1 and TRBJ2-2; D is uncertain. Germline V CDR1 and CDR2: SGHRS, YFSETQ. The germline V and J ends were trimmed by 0 bases and 6 bases, with 9 bases remaining between them. The CDR3 spans 14 residues. The CDR3 bases are TGCGCCAGCAGCTTGGGAGCTCGGGCCGGGGAGCTGTTTTTT. It encodes CASSLGARAGELFF.

There are many counts of this clonotype. The V gene is TRBV6-1, the J gene TRBJ2-2, with 7 bases lining up with TRBD1. Germline CDR1 reads MNHNS; CDR2 reads SASEGT. The ends lost 4 bases at V and 2 bases at J; junction bases unmatched: 4. CDR3 length: 15 amino acids. In DNA, the CDR3 is TGTGCCAGCAGTGGCTGGACAGGTAACACCGGGGAGCTGTTTTTT. Protein product: CASSGWTGNTGELFF.

This clonotype was seen at least ten times. J is TRBJ2-1 and V is TRBV20-1; 8 nucleotides match TRBD2. Germline V gives CDR1 DFQATT, CDR2 SNEGSKA (reference sequence). The CDR3 consists of 15 residues. Unmatched junction bases numbered 11, after V lost 6 bases and J lost 4 bases. CDR3 bases: TGCAGTGCCACCCGAGCGGGGGAGTTTTACAATGAGCAGTTCTTC. Protein product: CSATRAGEFYNEQFF.